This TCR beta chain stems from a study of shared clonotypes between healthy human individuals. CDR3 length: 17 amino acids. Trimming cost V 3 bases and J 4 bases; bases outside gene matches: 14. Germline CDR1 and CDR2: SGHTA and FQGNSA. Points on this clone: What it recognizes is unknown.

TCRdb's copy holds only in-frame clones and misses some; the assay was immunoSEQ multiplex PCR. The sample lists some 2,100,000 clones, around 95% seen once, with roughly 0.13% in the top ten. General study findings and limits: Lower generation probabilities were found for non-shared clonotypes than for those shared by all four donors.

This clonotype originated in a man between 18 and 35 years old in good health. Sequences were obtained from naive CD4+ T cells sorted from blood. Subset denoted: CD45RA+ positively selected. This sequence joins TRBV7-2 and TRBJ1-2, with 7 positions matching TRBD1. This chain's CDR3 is CASSFLNPTGLGYGYTF. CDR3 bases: TGTGCCAGCAGCTTTTTAAATCCGACAGGGTTGGGCTATGGCTACACCTTC.